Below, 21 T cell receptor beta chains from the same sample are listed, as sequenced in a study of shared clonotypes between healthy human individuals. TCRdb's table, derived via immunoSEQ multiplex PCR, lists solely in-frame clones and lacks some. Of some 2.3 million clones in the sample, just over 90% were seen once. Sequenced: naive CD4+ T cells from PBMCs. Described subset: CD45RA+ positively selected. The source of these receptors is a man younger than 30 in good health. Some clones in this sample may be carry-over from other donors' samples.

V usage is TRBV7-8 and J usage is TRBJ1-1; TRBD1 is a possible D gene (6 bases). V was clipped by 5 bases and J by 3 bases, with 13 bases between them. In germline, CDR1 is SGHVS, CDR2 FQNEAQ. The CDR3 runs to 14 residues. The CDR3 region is CASSARGGYTEAFF. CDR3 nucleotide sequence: TGTGCCAGCAGCGCACGAGGGGGTTACACTGAAGCTTTCTTT.

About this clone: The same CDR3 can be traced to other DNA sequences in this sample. The CDR3 coding sequence is TGTGCCAGCTCACCACCCAGCGAAGAGACCCAGTACTTC. It is translated as CASSPPSEETQYF. V gene TRBV18 combines with J gene TRBJ2-5, with D unresolved. Germline loops: CDR1 KGHSH, CDR2 LQKENI. The CDR3 sequence is 13 residues long. Trimming removed 0 bases at V and 3 bases at J, with 5 bases between.

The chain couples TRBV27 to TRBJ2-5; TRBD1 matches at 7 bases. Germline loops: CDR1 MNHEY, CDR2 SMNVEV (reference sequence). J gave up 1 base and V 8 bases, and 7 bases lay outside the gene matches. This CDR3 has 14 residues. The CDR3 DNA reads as TGTGCCAGCTCAAGGGGGCAGACCCAAGAGACCCAGTACTTC. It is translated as CASSRGQTQETQYF.

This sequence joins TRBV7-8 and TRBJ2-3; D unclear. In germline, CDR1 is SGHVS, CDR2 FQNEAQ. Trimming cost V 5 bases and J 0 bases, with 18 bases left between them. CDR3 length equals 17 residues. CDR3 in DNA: TGTGCCAGCAGCCAATACCCCAACTGGCGGAGCACAGATACGCAGTATTTT. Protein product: CASSQYPNWRSTDTQYF.

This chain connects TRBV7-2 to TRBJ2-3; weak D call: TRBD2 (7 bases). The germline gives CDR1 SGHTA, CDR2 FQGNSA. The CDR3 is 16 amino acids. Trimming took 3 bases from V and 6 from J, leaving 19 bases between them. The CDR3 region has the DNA TGTGCCAGCAGCTTTTACGGGGGGCAAACCGGGGATACGCAGTATTTT. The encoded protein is CASSFYGGQTGDTQYF.

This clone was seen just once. The CDR3 coding sequence is TGTGCCAGCAGCCCCAACACAGAGACCCAGTACTTC. Translation gives CASSPNTETQYF. The chain couples TRBV7-3 to TRBJ2-5; D is ambiguous. The CDR3 has 12 amino acids. The germline gives CDR1 SGHTA, CDR2 FQGTGA. Trimming pared 5 bases from V and 4 bases from J, leaving 8 bases between. The variable domain in full, with the rest retrieved from reference TRBV7-3 and TRBJ2-5, is GAGVSQTPSNKVTEKGKYVELRCDPISGHTALYWYRQSLGQGPEFLIYFQGTGAADDSGLPNDRFFAVRPEGSVSTLKIQRTERGDSAVYLCASSPNTETQYFGPGTRLLVL.

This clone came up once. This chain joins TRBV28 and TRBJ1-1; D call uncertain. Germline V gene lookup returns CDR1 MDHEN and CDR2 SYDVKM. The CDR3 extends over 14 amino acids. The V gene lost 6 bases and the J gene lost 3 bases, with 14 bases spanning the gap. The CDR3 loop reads CASSPGGFYTEAFF. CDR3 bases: TGTGCCAGCAGCCCGGGAGGGTTTTACACTGAAGCTTTCTTT.

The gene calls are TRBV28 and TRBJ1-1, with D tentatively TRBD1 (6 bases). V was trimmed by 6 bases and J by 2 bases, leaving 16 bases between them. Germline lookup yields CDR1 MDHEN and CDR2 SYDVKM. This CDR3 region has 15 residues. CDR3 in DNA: TGTGCCAGCAGCGAGGTTGACAGGACCAACACTGAAGCTTTCTTT. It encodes CASSEVDRTNTEAFF.

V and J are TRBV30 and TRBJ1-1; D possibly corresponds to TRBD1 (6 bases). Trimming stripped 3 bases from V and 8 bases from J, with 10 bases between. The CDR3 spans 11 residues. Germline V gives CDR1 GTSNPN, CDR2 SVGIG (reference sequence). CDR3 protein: CAWSPTGEAFF. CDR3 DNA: TGTGCCTGGAGCCCGACAGGAGAAGCTTTCTTT.

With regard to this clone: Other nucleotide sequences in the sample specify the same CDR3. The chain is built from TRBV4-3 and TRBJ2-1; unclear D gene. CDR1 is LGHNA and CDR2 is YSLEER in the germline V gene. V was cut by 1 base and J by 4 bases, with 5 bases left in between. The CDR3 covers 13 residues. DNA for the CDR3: TGCGCCAGCAGCCAAGGGAGTTACAATGAGCAGTTCTTC. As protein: CASSQGSYNEQFF.

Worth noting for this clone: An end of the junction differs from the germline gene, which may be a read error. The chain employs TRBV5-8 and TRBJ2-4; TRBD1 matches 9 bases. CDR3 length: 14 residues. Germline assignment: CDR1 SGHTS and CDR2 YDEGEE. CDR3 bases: TGTGCCAGCAGTTTGGGGACAGGGAAAAACATTCAGTACTTC. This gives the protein CASSLGTGKNIQYF.

DNA for the CDR3: TGCGCCAGCAGCTCAAACCCCGGGAACTACGAGCAGTACTTC. Its protein is CASSSNPGNYEQYF. The chain uses TRBV5-1 and TRBJ2-7; D possibly corresponds to TRBD2 (5 bases). The CDR3 extends over 14 amino acids. Germline lookup yields CDR1 SGHRS and CDR2 YFSETQ. V lost 3 bases and J lost 3, with 13 bases in between. The variable domain in full, with the rest retrieved from reference TRBV5-1 and TRBJ2-7, is KAGVTQTPRYLIKTRGQQVTLSCSPISGHRSVSWYQQTPGQGLQFLFEYFSETQRNKGNFPGRFSGRQFSNSRSEMNVSTLELGDSALYLCASSSNPGNYEQYFGPGTRLTVT.

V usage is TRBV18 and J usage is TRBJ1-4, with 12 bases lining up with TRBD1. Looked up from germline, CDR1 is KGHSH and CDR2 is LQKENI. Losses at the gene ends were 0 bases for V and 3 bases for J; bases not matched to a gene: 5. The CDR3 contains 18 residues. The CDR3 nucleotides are TGTGCCAGCTCACCACCGGGACAGGGGGCGCCAGCTAATGAAAAACTGTTTTTT. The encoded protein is CASSPPGQGAPANEKLFF.

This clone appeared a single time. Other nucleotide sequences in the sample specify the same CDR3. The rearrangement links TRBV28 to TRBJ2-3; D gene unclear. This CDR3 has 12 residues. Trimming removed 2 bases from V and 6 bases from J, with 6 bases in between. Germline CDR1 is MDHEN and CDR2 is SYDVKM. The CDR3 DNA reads TGTGCCAGCAGTTTAGCCGGGGATACGCAGTATTTT. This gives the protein CASSLAGDTQYF. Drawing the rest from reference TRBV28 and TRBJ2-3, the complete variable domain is DVKVTQSSRYLVKRTGEKVFLECVQDMDHENMFWYRQDPGLGLRLIYFSYDVKMKEKGDIPEGYSVSREKKERFSLILESASTNQTSMYLCASSLAGDTQYFGPGTRLTVL.

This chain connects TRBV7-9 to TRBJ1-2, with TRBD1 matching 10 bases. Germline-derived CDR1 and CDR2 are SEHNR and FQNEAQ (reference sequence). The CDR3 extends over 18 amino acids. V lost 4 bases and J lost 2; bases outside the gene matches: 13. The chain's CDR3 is CASSSPRDRGFRNYGYTF. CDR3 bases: TGTGCCAGCAGCTCCCCCCGGGACAGGGGCTTCAGAAACTATGGCTACACCTTC.

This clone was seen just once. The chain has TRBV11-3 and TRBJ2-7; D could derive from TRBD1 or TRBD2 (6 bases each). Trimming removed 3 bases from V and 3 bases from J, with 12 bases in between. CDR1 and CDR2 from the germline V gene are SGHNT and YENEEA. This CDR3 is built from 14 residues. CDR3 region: CASSFSGGGYEQYF. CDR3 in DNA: TGTGCCAGCAGCTTTAGCGGAGGGGGCTACGAGCAGTACTTC.

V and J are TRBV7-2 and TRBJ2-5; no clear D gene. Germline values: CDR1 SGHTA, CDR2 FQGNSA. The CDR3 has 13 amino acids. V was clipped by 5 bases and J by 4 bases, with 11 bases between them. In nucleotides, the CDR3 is TGTGCCAGCAGCCTTCTACAGTTAGAGACCCAGTACTTC. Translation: CASSLLQLETQYF.

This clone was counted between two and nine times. The DNA of the CDR3 is TGTGCCAGCGGGGACAGACCTACTCCCGGGGAGCTGTTTTTT. Its protein product is CASGDRPTPGELFF. This chain links TRBV6-1 with TRBJ2-2; 7 bases line up with TRBD1. CDR1 is MNHNS, CDR2 SASEGT, per germline. V shed 8 bases and J 6 bases; nucleotides not matched to a gene: 9. The CDR3 sequence is 14 residues long.

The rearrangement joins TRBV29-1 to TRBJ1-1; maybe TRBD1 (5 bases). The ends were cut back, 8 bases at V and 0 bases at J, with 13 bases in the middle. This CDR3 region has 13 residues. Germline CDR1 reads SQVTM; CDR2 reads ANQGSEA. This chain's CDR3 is CSSRGRMNTEAFF. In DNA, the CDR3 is TGCAGCTCTAGGGGACGGATGAACACTGAAGCTTTCTTT.

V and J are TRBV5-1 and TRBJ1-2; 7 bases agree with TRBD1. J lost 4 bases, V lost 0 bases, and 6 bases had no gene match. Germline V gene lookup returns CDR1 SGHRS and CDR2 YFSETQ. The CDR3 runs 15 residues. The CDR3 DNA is TGCGCCAGCAGCTTGGTCGACCGGGACAGCTATGGCTACACCTTC. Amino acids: CASSLVDRDSYGYTF.

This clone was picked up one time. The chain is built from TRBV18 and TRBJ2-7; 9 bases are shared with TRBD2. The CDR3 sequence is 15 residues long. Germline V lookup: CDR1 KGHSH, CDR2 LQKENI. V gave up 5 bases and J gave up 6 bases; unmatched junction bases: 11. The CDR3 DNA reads TGTGCCAGCTCAGCCGTTAGCGGGAGTGGGGGCGAGCAGTACTTC. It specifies CASSAVSGSGGEQYF.